The 8 T cell receptor beta chains below all came from one sample that was sequenced in a study of blood T cell repertoires in COVID-19. Method: immunoSEQ multiplex PCR; TCRdb's copy keeps in-frame clones and lacks some. The data contain fewer than 350,000 clones, around 90% of them singletons. The sample consisted of peripheral blood. All receptors derive from a woman aged 60-70 years with COVID-19, enrolled during active disease.

This rearrangement joins TRBV24-1 to TRBJ2-2, with 7 bases that match TRBD2. Losses at the gene ends were 7 bases for V and 4 bases for J; bases not matched to a gene: 2. CDR1 KGHDR and CDR2 SFDVKD come from the germline V gene. This CDR3 has 13 amino acids. CDR3 loop: CATRGGSTGELFF. The CDR3, as DNA: TGTGCCACCAGGGGGGGGAGCACCGGGGAGCTGTTTTTT.

The rearrangement uses TRBV11-2 and TRBJ2-2; 13 bases line up with TRBD2. CDR3 length equals 16 residues. V trimming: 5 bases; J trimming: 6 bases; junction bases outside the gene matches: 6. Germline CDR1 SGHAT, CDR2 FQNNGV. In nucleotides, the CDR3 is TGTGCCAGCAGCAAACTAGCGGGGGGGCTTCCCGGGGAGCTGTTTTTT. It is translated as CASSKLAGGLPGELFF.

The V gene is TRBV11-2, the J gene TRBJ2-7; 7 bases are shared with TRBD2. V gave up 4 bases and J gave up 6 bases; unmatched junction bases: 9. Germline V gene sequence: CDR1 SGHAT, CDR2 FQNNGV. The CDR3 is 14 amino acids. This CDR3 reads CASSSPGGPSEQYF. For the CDR3, the DNA is TGTGCCAGCAGCTCCCCGGGGGGTCCTAGCGAGCAGTACTTC.

This rearrangement joins TRBV7-6 to TRBJ1-4; D ambiguous. This CDR3 is built from 16 residues. Germline assignment: CDR1 SGHVS and CDR2 FNYEAQ. The V end lost 5 bases, the J end lost 8 bases, and 21 bases lay between the germline ends. This chain's CDR3 is CASSDRGQLLQEKLFF. CDR3 nucleotide sequence: TGTGCCAGCAGCGATAGAGGGCAGCTCCTCCAGGAAAAACTGTTTTTT.

This chain connects TRBV19 to TRBJ1-2; weak D call: TRBD1 (6 bases). V lost 6 bases and J 4 bases, leaving 12 bases between the germline ends. Germline assignment: CDR1 LNHDA and CDR2 SQIVND (reference sequence). This CDR3 has 13 residues. The CDR3 DNA sequence: TGTGCCAGTAGAGGACAGACTTCCTATGGCTACACCTTC. Translation gives CASRGQTSYGYTF.

The chain recombines TRBV11-2 with TRBJ1-2; D uncertain. V lost 6 bases, J lost 8 bases, and 19 bases lay in between. CDR3 length: 14 residues. Germline V gene data show CDR1 as SGHAT and CDR2 as FQNNGV. The CDR3 sequence: CASSLHPDRSGYTF. CDR3 in DNA: TGTGCCAGCAGTCTACATCCCGACCGGAGCGGCTACACCTTC.

This clone was seen only a few times. This sequence joins TRBV7-2 and TRBJ1-6; possible D gene TRBD1, 5 bases. CDR1 and CDR2 (germline): SGHTA, FQGNSA. The V and J ends lost 5 bases and 0 bases respectively, with 14 bases between them. The CDR3 has 17 amino acids. CDR3 loop: CASSPWGTSSYNSPLHF. The CDR3 DNA follows: TGTGCCAGCAGCCCTTGGGGCACGAGCTCCTATAATTCACCCCTCCACTTT.

The chain recombines TRBV5-4 with TRBJ1-3, with D possibly matching TRBD1 (5 bases). The CDR3 sequence is 15 residues long. Germline-derived CDR1 and CDR2 are SGHNT and YYREEE (reference sequence). V was pared by 0 bases and J by 6 bases, with 13 bases between. The CDR3 here is CASSLGAGYENTIYF. CDR3 sequence (DNA): TGTGCCAGCAGCTTGGGGGCAGGGTACGAAAACACCATATATTTT.